These 21 T cell receptor beta chains originate from one sample sequenced in a study of blood T cells in healthy people across ages. Combining a sample-barcoded 5' primer with a J-beta primer mix, a second PCR ran for about 6 to 12 cycles. Using its own MiXCR run on the 5' RACE reads, TCRdb lists one record per CDR3 protein. Here the sample spans roughly 1.5 million distinct CDR3 sequences, roughly 43% being singletons. The source material was blood. These receptors were obtained from a young woman in good health.

This clonotype was observed a few times. The chain uses TRBV5-1 and TRBJ1-2; the match to TRBD1 covers 7 bases. V trimming: 0 bases; J trimming: 8 bases; junction bases outside the gene matches: 7. Germline-derived CDR1 and CDR2 are SGHRS and YFSETQ. The CDR3 is 14 residues long. CDR3 amino acids: CASSLARGFDGYTF. CDR3 nucleotide sequence: TGCGCCAGCAGCTTGGCCAGGGGGTTTGACGGCTACACCTTC.

This clonotype was detected a few times. This sequence joins TRBV2 and TRBJ1-2; D remains unclear. Germline V gene lookup returns CDR1 SNHLY and CDR2 FYNNEI. The length of the CDR3 is 14 residues. Trimming stripped 3 bases from V and 0 bases from J, with 8 bases between. CDR3 protein: CASSEGGTNYGYTF. The CDR3 region has the DNA TGTGCCAGCAGTGAGGGCGGCACTAACTATGGCTACACCTTC. The full variable domain, in which reference TRBV2 and TRBJ1-2 provide the parts outside the CDR3, is EPEVTQTPSHQVTQMGQEVILRCVPISNHLYFYWYRQILGQKVEFLVSFYNNEISEKSEIFDDQFSVERPDGSNFTLKIRSTKLEDSAMYFCASSEGGTNYGYTFGSGTRLTVV.

V is TRBV14 and J is TRBJ2-1, with D unresolved. The CDR3 runs to 17 residues. V was clipped by 2 bases and J by 0 bases, with 14 bases between them. Per the germline V gene, CDR1 is SGHDN and CDR2 is FVKESK. CDR3 sequence (DNA): TGTGCCAGCAGCCAAAGAAAATGGCGAAGCTCCTACAATGAGCAGTTCTTC. Translating it yields CASSQRKWRSSYNEQFF. The whole variable domain, remainder taken from reference TRBV14 and TRBJ2-1, is EAGVTQFPSHSVIEKGQTVTLRCDPISGHDNLYWYRRVMGKEIKFLLHFVKESKQDESGMPNNRFLAERTGGTYSTLKVQPAELEDSGVYFCASSQRKWRSSYNEQFFGPGTRLTVL.

The sample holds a few counts of this clonotype. The chain joins TRBV4-3 to TRBJ2-1; 8 nucleotides align to TRBD2. The CDR3 runs to 16 residues. Germline V CDR1 and CDR2: LGHNA, YSLEER. The V gene end was trimmed by 4 bases and the J gene end by 3 bases; junction bases not matched to a gene: 8. The CDR3 DNA follows: TGCGCCAGCAGCCTCCACTTAGCGGGGAACTACAATGAGCAGTTCTTC. Translated: CASSLHLAGNYNEQFF.

This sequence joins TRBV5-5 and TRBJ2-1; 10 bases align to TRBD1. The germline V gene encodes CDR1 SGHKS and CDR2 YYEKEE (reference sequence). The CDR3 covers 14 residues. With 0 bases clipped from V and 10 bases from J, the junction kept 4 bases outside the gene matches. CDR3 sequence (DNA): TGTGCCAGCAGCTTGGAGACAGGGGGCGGCGAGCAGTTCTTC. Translated: CASSLETGGGEQFF.

This clonotype was detected only a few times. V usage is TRBV7-2 and J usage is TRBJ1-2, with D possibly matching TRBD1 (5 bases). Looked up from germline, CDR1 is SGHTA and CDR2 is FQGNSA. This CDR3 is built from 12 residues. V lost 7 bases, J lost 4 bases, and 10 bases lay in between. The CDR3 spells CASTIDSYGYTF. The CDR3 nucleotides read TGTGCCAGCACAATCGACAGCTATGGCTACACCTTC.

This clonotype appeared a few times. CDR3 DNA sequence: TGTGCCAGCAGCGTAGGGGGGCTTAGTGGCGAGCAGTACTTC. This translates into CASSVGGLSGEQYF. The chain uses TRBV9 and TRBJ2-7, with D perhaps TRBD1 (6 bases). The CDR3 sequence is 14 residues long. The germline V and J ends were trimmed by 0 bases and 6 bases, with 13 bases remaining between them. Germline-derived CDR1 and CDR2 are SGDLS and YYNGEE.

V usage is TRBV4-3 and J usage is TRBJ1-1; TRBD1 might be the D (5 bases). Looked up from germline, CDR1 is LGHNA and CDR2 is YSLEER. The CDR3 sequence is 13 residues long. Trimming pared 4 bases from V and 8 bases from J, leaving 14 bases between. CDR3 coding DNA: TGCGCCAGCAGCCGGGGACTGTCTCGGGAAGCTTTCTTT. It is translated as CASSRGLSREAFF.

J is TRBJ2-3 and V is TRBV15; tentative D call: TRBD1 (5 bases). V lost 4 bases to trimming and J lost 5 bases, with 7 bases between them. This CDR3 is 12 amino acids long. The germline CDR1 and CDR2 sequences are LNHNV and YYDKDF (reference sequence). CDR3 DNA sequence: TGTGCCACCAGCATCCAGGGAGATACGCAGTATTTT. Protein sequence: CATSIQGDTQYF. Looking up the rest from reference TRBV15 and TRBJ2-3 gives the full variable domain: DAMVIQNPRYQVTQFGKPVTLSCSQTLNHNVMYWYQQKSSQAPKLLFHYYDKDFNNEADTPDNFQSRRPNTSFCFLDIRSPGLGDTAMYLCATSIQGDTQYFGPGTRLTVL.

The chain is built from TRBV29-1 and TRBJ1-2; 8 bases agree with TRBD1. The germline gives CDR1 SQVTM, CDR2 ANQGSEA. V was clipped by 4 bases and J by 5 bases; unmatched bases: 9. The CDR3 runs to 14 residues. The CDR3 protein is CSVADRQGRYGYTF. CDR3 DNA: TGCAGCGTTGCCGATAGACAGGGGCGGTATGGCTACACCTTC.

This clonotype occurred a few times. The gene calls are TRBV20-1 and TRBJ2-1, with 8 bases aligning to TRBD2. Germline V lookup: CDR1 DFQATT, CDR2 SNEGSKA (reference sequence). This CDR3 has 15 residues. V lost 3 bases, J lost 5 bases, and 9 bases stayed unmatched. The CDR3 nucleotides are TGCAGTGCTAGTCAAGGTCGGGAGGGTAACAATGAGCAGTTCTTC. The encoded protein is CSASQGREGNNEQFF.

The V and J genes are TRBV27 and TRBJ1-5; a possible D gene is TRBD1 (6 bases). The germline V gene has CDR1 MNHEY and CDR2 SMNVEV (reference sequence). Trimming shortened V by 1 base and J by 6 bases, and 13 bases separated the two germline ends. CDR3 length equals 15 residues. For the CDR3, the DNA is TGTGCCAGCAGTTTATTCGGGGGCATGGGTCAGCCCCAGCATTTT. Residues: CASSLFGGMGQPQHF.

In this sample, this clonotype turned up a few times. The V gene is TRBV6-6, the J gene TRBJ1-1, with D perhaps matching TRBD1 (6 bases). V was clipped by 8 bases and J by 3 bases, with 7 bases between them. CDR3 length: 11 amino acids. The germline CDR1 and CDR2 sequences are MNHNY and SVGAGI (reference sequence). Written as DNA, the CDR3 is TGTGCCAGCCGACAGGACACTGAAGCTTTCTTT. Its translation is CASRQDTEAFF.

The sample holds a few counts of this clonotype. This chain links TRBV3-1 with TRBJ1-1, with D possibly TRBD1 on 5 matching bases. The CDR3 runs to 15 residues. Trimming left V 4 bases short and J 3 bases short, with 15 bases between. Germline assignment: CDR1 LGHDT and CDR2 YNNKEL (reference sequence). The CDR3 region is CASSPWDGGYTEAFF. DNA of the CDR3: TGTGCCAGCAGCCCTTGGGACGGAGGGTACACTGAAGCTTTCTTT.

V is TRBV20-1 and J is TRBJ1-6; D is perhaps TRBD1 (5 bases). The V and J ends lost 6 bases and 5 bases respectively, with 14 bases between them. This CDR3 has 14 residues. Looked up from germline, CDR1 is DFQATT and CDR2 is SNEGSKA (reference sequence). CDR3 residues: CSASQGLDNSPLHF. Here the CDR3 DNA reads TGCAGTGCCTCCCAGGGATTAGATAATTCACCCCTCCACTTT.

This clonotype was counted only a few times. This chain links TRBV29-1 with TRBJ2-7; D unclear. The CDR3 runs to 13 residues. V lost 4 bases and J 1 base, leaving 11 bases between the germline ends. Germline CDR1 SQVTM, CDR2 ANQGSEA. The CDR3 DNA sequence: TGCAGCGTTGCAGATAGCTTTTCCTACGAGCAGTACTTC. As protein: CSVADSFSYEQYF.

The chain recombines TRBV20-1 with TRBJ2-1, with D perhaps matching TRBD2 (5 bases). The DNA end is a closer match to TRBJ2-7, so the J assignment may be wrong. This CDR3 region has 13 residues. Germline V gene sequence: CDR1 DFQATT, CDR2 SNEGSKA (reference sequence). The CDR3 reads CSATGIGYNEQYF. CDR3 DNA sequence: TGCAGTGCTACCGGGATTGGATACAATGAGCAGTACTTC.

This clonotype was observed a handful of times. The V gene is TRBV12-5, the J gene TRBJ2-5; 7 bases map to TRBD1. Trimming cost V 9 bases and J 11 bases; bases outside gene matches: 18. This CDR3 region has 14 residues. Per the germline V gene, CDR1 is LGHNT and CDR2 is FRNRAP. CDR3 region: CASFRDRTYNEQYF. DNA for the CDR3: TGTGCTAGCTTCCGGGACAGAACATACAATGAGCAGTACTTC.

The rearrangement uses TRBV7-2 and TRBJ1-1; unclear D gene. Germline values: CDR1 SGHTA, CDR2 FQGNSA. V gave up 2 bases and J gave up 4 bases, with 8 bases separating them. There are 13 residues in the CDR3. CDR3 sequence reads: CASSLIGFTEAFF. DNA of the CDR3: TGTGCCAGCAGCTTAATCGGTTTCACTGAAGCTTTCTTT. The full variable domain, completed using reference TRBV7-2 and TRBJ1-1, is GAGVSQSPSNKVTEKGKDVELRCDPISGHTALYWYRQSLGQGLEFLIYFQGNSAPDKSGLPSDRFSAERTGGSVSTLTIQRTQQEDSAVYLCASSLIGFTEAFFGQGTRLTVV.

The V call is TRBV5-6, the J call TRBJ2-5; D could derive from TRBD1 or TRBD2 (5 bases each). The better agreement between TRBJ2-7 and the DNA end casts doubt on the J call. Germline lookup yields CDR1 SGHDT and CDR2 YYEEEE. The CDR3 has 14 amino acids. This chain's CDR3 is CASSSGPGIYEQYF. The CDR3 nucleotides read TGTGCCAGCAGCTCGGGACCGGGAATATACGAGCAGTACTTC.

This clonotype was detected ten times or more. The V and J genes are TRBV29-1 and TRBJ2-7; no clear D gene. V shed 2 bases and J shed 3 bases, with 11 bases lying between them. CDR1 SQVTM and CDR2 ANQGSEA come from the germline V gene. The CDR3 is 13 residues long. This chain's CDR3 is CSVEFGSNYEQYF. The DNA for the CDR3 is TGCAGCGTTGAATTCGGCAGCAACTACGAGCAGTACTTC.